Given below is one T cell receptor (beta chain) in context. This entry belongs to a study of OX40 agonist ivuxolimab in advanced cancers. Here immunoSEQ multiplex PCR was the method, and the copy in TCRdb shows in-frame clones only, minus some. There are approximately 46,000 clones in the sample; more than 70% occur only once, and 2.6% lies in the top ten. CDR1 and CDR2 (germline): MDHEN, SYDVKM. The CDR3 runs 18 residues. V lost 5 bases, J lost 4 bases, and 26 bases lay in between. V is TRBV28 and J is TRBJ1-2; D call uncertain. Sequenced material: CD4+ or CD8+ T cells sorted from blood, taken in a trial of the OX40 agonist ivuxolimab. The receptor comes from an adult with an advanced solid tumor such as melanoma, head and neck, liver or kidney cancer. The CDR3 protein is CASSASTSYWSGPYGYTF. The CDR3 DNA follows: TGTGCCAGCAGTGCATCGACATCCTACTGGTCCGGGCCCTATGGCTACACCTTC.